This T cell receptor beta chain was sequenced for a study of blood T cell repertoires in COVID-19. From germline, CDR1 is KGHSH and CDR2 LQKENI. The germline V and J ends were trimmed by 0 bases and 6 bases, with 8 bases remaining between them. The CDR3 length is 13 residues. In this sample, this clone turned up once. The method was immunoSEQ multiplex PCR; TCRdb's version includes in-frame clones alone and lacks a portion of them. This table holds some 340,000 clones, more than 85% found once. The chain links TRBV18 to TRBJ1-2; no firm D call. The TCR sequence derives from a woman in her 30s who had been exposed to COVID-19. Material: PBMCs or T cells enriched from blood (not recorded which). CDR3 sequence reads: CASSPPGVHGYTF. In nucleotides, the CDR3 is TGTGCCAGCTCACCACCCGGGGTGCATGGCTACACCTTC.